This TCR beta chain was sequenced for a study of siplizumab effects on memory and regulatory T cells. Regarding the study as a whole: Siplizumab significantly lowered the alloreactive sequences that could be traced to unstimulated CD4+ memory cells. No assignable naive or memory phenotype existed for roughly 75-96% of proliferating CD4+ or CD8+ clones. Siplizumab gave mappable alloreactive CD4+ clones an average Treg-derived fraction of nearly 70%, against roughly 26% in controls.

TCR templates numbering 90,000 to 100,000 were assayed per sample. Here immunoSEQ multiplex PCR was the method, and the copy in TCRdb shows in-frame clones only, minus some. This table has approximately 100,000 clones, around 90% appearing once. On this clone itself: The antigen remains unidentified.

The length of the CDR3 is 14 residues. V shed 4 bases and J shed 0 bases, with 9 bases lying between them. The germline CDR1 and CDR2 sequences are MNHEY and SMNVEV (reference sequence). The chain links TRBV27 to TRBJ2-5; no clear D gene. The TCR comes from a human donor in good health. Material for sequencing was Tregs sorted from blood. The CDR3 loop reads CASSSGGYQETQYF. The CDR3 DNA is TGTGCCAGCAGTTCGGGCGGCTACCAAGAGACCCAGTACTTC.